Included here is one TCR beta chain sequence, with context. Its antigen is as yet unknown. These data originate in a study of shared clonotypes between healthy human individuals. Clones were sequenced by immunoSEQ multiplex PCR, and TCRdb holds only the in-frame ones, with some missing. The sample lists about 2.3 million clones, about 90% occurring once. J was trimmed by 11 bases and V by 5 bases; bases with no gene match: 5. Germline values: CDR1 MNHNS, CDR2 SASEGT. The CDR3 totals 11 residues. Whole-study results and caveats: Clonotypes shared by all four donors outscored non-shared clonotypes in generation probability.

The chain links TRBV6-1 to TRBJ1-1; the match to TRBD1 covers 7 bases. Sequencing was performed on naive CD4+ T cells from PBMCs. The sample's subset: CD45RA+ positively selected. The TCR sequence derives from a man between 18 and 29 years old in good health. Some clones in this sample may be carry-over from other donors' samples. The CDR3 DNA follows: TGTGCCAGCAGTCTACAGGGGAGGGCTTTCTTT. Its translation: CASSLQGRAFF.